This T cell receptor (beta chain) was captured by sequencing in a study of T cells in Graves' hyperthyroidism and ophthalmopathy. V was trimmed by 7 bases and J by 2 bases, leaving 12 bases between them. CDR3 size: 13 residues. Germline CDR1 is MDHEN and CDR2 is SYDVKM. Amplified regions were TCR beta CDR3 sequences from RNA transcripts. Using the HTBI primer set, a first-round RT-PCR was run on the TCR CDR3. Using its own MiXCR run on the multiplex PCR reads, TCRdb lists one record per CDR3 protein. The table shows 150,000 to 200,000 distinct CDR3 sequences, with just under 9.5% occurring only once. About this clonotype itself: This may stem from a read error, because a much larger clone lies one nucleotide away.

The receptor was isolated from a woman under 30 with Graves' hyperthyroidism that later progressed to Graves' ophthalmopathy. The chain employs TRBV28 and TRBJ2-7; a possible D gene is TRBD2 (5 bases). The sample was blood. The CDR3 is CASTNGGPYEQYF. CDR3 in DNA: TGTGCCAGCACCAATGGCGGGCCCTACGAGCAGTACTTC.